This T cell receptor (beta chain) was retrieved from a study of Ad26.COV2.S vaccination and SARS-CoV-2 variants. Study-wide results and limits: Substantial response breadth was reportedly seen for spike-specific CD8+ and CD4+ T cells after vaccination. Placebo recipients and vaccine recipients were similar in non-spike TCR breadth.

About this clone itself: The antigen is undetermined.

The germline V gene has CDR1 SGHDN and CDR2 FVKESK. CDR3 size: 13 residues. Between the trimmed V and J ends, which lost 1 base and 1 base, there was a span of 4 bases. The repertoire was sequenced with immunoSEQ multiplex PCR; TCRdb's copy has only in-frame clones and lacks some. Of fewer than 900,000 clones listed, around 89% are singletons. Treatment denoted: approximately 18 received Ad26.COV2.S at low or high dose, single or two shots; about 5 received placebo; per-sample allocation not given. Material that was analyzed had been drawn on day 63 after the first vaccine or placebo injection. Vaccination used an Ad26 vector expressing Wuhan-strain SARS-CoV-2 spike.

V usage is TRBV14 and J usage is TRBJ1-1; D gene uncertain. The sequences come from peripheral blood, collected in a trial of Ad26.COV2.S vaccine versus placebo. The TCR sequence derives from a person aged 18-60 years who received the Ad26.COV2.S COVID-19 vaccine or a placebo. The CDR3 loop reads CASSQVGNTEAFF. CDR3 coding DNA: TGTGCCAGCAGCCAAGTAGGGAACACTGAAGCTTTCTTT.